This T cell receptor beta chain was retrieved from a study of T cell responses to AZD1222 COVID-19 vaccine. Study observations and caveats: Clonal diversity was possibly underestimated, and white British individuals and females predominated among donors.

This clone was counted a single time. Its antigen is currently unknown. The CDR3 is 16 amino acids. Looked up from germline, CDR1 is SGHNT and CDR2 is YYREEE (reference sequence). Trimming stripped 3 bases from V and 4 bases from J, with 16 bases between. Generated by immunoSEQ multiplex PCR, the TCRdb table keeps only in-frame clones and is missing some. The sample has roughly 130,000 clones; 75% to 90% are singletons. This receptor was taken from an adult in good health. Sequencing was performed on peripheral blood, taken on day 0 of AZD1222 vaccination. The chain employs TRBV5-4 and TRBJ2-2; D possibly corresponds to TRBD2 (7 bases). The CDR3 here is CASSSAGGRSTGELFF. The CDR3 DNA follows: TGTGCCAGCAGCTCCGCCGGGGGGCGGAGCACCGGGGAGCTGTTTTTT.